This passage covers 25 T cell receptor beta chains from one sample sequenced in a study of CD8 T cells in ankylosing spondylitis. A single record per CDR3 protein comes from TCRdb applying MiXCR to the 5' RACE reads. The sample includes 250,000 to 400,000 distinct CDR3 sequences, 11% of them seen just once. Sequenced: blood, either unsorted or a sorted T cell fraction (not recorded which). Receptors originate from a female donor with ankylosing spondylitis or in good health (not recorded which).

A note on this clonotype: This may come from a read error, since a much larger clone is one base off. The V gene is TRBV7-9, the J gene TRBJ2-5; no clear D gene. V was clipped by 3 bases and J by 0 bases, with 2 bases between them. The CDR3 consists of 12 residues. Germline loops: CDR1 SEHNR, CDR2 FQNEAQ (reference sequence). Here the CDR3 DNA reads TGTGCCAGCAGCTTTGACCAAGAGACCCAGTACTTC. Translated: CASSFDQETQYF.

Only a few counts were recorded for this clonotype. This may be a read error, as it is one base from a much larger clone. The chain couples TRBV7-9 to TRBJ2-2; D gene unclear. The CDR3 length is 12 residues. Germline V gene data show CDR1 as SEHNR and CDR2 as FQNEAQ (reference sequence). Between the trimmed V and J ends, which lost 1 base and 6 bases, there was a span of 3 bases. CDR3 nucleotide sequence: TGTGCCAGCAGCTTAGTTCCCGGGGAGCTGTTTTTT. It encodes CASSLVPGELFF.

The DNA for the CDR3 is TGTGCCAGCAGTGGGACTAGCGGGAGCTACAATGAGCAGTTCTTC. Encoded protein: CASSGTSGSYNEQFF. The gene calls are TRBV3-1 and TRBJ2-1; 14 bases fit TRBD2. The CDR3 covers 15 residues. Losses at the gene ends were 6 bases for V and 3 bases for J; bases not matched to a gene: 1. Germline assignment: CDR1 LGHDT and CDR2 YNNKEL (reference sequence).

In its sample, this clonotype was seen a few times. The chain carries TRBV5-1 and TRBJ1-2, with a tentative D call TRBD1 (5 bases). The V and J ends lost 7 bases and 4 bases respectively, with 17 bases between them. The CDR3 totals 14 residues. From germline, CDR1 is SGHRS and CDR2 YFSETQ. CDR3 DNA sequence: TGCGCCAGCGCGGGGGGGGAGCGATTCTATGGCTACACCTTC. Translated, it gives CASAGGERFYGYTF.

This clonotype was seen repeatedly, ten times or more. V is TRBV5-1 and J is TRBJ1-1; D is ambiguous. This CDR3 contains 14 residues. V dropped 0 bases and J dropped 1 base, with 7 bases sitting between them. The germline V gene has CDR1 SGHRS and CDR2 YFSETQ. In nucleotides, the CDR3 is TGCGCCAGCAGCTTGGATTCGGGGAACACTGAAGCTTTCTTT. Protein: CASSLDSGNTEAFF.

This clonotype was observed many times. The chain combines TRBV5-1 with TRBJ2-5; D not certain. Germline assignment: CDR1 SGHRS and CDR2 YFSETQ. The CDR3 covers 14 residues. V was cut by 1 base and J by 5 bases, with 12 bases left in between. The CDR3 loop reads CASSLSVVQETQYF. The CDR3 coding sequence is TGCGCCAGCAGCTTGTCGGTAGTCCAGGAGACCCAGTACTTC.

This clonotype was picked up many times. The chain couples TRBV12-3 or TRBV12-4 to TRBJ1-2; no reliable D call. Trimming took 4 bases from V and 8 from J, leaving 14 bases between them. The CDR3 extends over 13 amino acids. The DNA of the CDR3 is TGTGCCAGCAGTTACCTGAACCCGGCGGGCTACACCTTC. Translating gives CASSYLNPAGYTF.

The sample holds a few counts of this clonotype. The chain couples TRBV20-1 to TRBJ2-7, with D tentatively TRBD2 (5 bases). The V end was cut by 0 bases, the J end by 0 bases, with 15 bases between. This CDR3 has 16 amino acids. Germline V gives CDR1 DFQATT, CDR2 SNEGSKA (reference sequence). The chain's CDR3 is CSARDPGLLNSYEQYF. The CDR3 DNA reads TGCAGTGCTAGAGATCCCGGACTCCTCAACTCCTACGAGCAGTACTTC.

There are many counts of this clonotype. This rearrangement joins TRBV5-1 to TRBJ2-1; D unclear. Germline CDR1 reads SGHRS; CDR2 reads YFSETQ. The V gene lost 1 base and the J gene lost 8 bases, with 10 bases spanning the gap. The CDR3 is made up of 13 amino acids. The CDR3 DNA sequence: TGCGCCAGCAGCTTGCCGACATACGATGAGCAGTTCTTC. Translating it yields CASSLPTYDEQFF.

The rearrangement uses TRBV19 and TRBJ1-6; no clear D gene. From germline, CDR1 is LNHDA and CDR2 SQIVND (reference sequence). CDR3 length: 14 residues. V lost 7 bases and J lost 8, with 15 bases in between. This chain's CDR3 is CASKDHVGDSPLHF. The DNA of the CDR3 is TGTGCCAGTAAAGACCACGTTGGGGATTCACCCCTCCACTTT. Based on the CDR3 plus reference TRBV19 and TRBJ1-6, the full variable domain is DGGITQSPKYLFRKEGQNVTLSCEQNLNHDAMYWYRQDPGQGLRLIYYSQIVNDFQKGDIAEGYSVSREKKESFPLTVTSAQKNPTAFYLCASKDHVGDSPLHFGNGTRLTVT.

This clonotype was detected ten times or more. The chain carries TRBV29-1 and TRBJ2-7; D ambiguous. The length of the CDR3 is 12 residues. V was cut by 6 bases and J by 2 bases, with 11 bases left in between. In germline, CDR1 is SQVTM, CDR2 ANQGSEA. The CDR3 protein is CSVHRSPYEQYF. CDR3 sequence (DNA): TGCAGCGTCCATCGTAGTCCCTACGAGCAGTACTTC.

This clonotype was detected ten times or more. The rearrangement uses TRBV5-1 and TRBJ1-1; D remains ambiguous. The CDR3 runs 13 residues. Trimming pared 4 bases from V and 6 bases from J, leaving 13 bases between. Germline CDR1 and CDR2: SGHRS and YFSETQ. CDR3 nucleotide sequence: TGCGCCAGCAGCGCCTCCGGGGTTGCTGAAGCTTTCTTT. Its translation is CASSASGVAEAFF.

This clonotype showed up many times. The CDR3 coding sequence is TGCAGTGCTAGAGCCGGGACCGATCCCTACGAGCAGTACTTC. This encodes CSARAGTDPYEQYF. The rearrangement joins TRBV20-1 to TRBJ2-7; perhaps D is TRBD1 or TRBD2 (5 bases each). CDR3 length: 14 amino acids. Looked up from germline, CDR1 is DFQATT and CDR2 is SNEGSKA (reference sequence). Deletions cut 1 base from V and 2 bases from J, with 12 bases between.

This clonotype has ten or more counts. J is TRBJ1-4 and V is TRBV10-3; weak D call: TRBD1 (5 bases). Germline loops: CDR1 ENHRY, CDR2 SYGVKD. CDR3 length: 12 residues. Between the trimmed V and J ends, which lost 4 bases and 8 bases, there was a span of 8 bases. CDR3 sequence reads: CAISGGREKLFF. CDR3 nucleotide sequence: TGTGCCATCAGTGGGGGCCGGGAAAAACTGTTTTTT.

The chain employs TRBV28 and TRBJ1-1; D uncertain. V dropped 5 bases and J dropped 7 bases, with 14 bases sitting between them. The germline V gene encodes CDR1 MDHEN and CDR2 SYDVKM. The CDR3 consists of 13 residues. The CDR3 reads CASSPGGLSEAFF. CDR3 DNA sequence: TGTGCCAGCAGTCCGGGAGGTCTCAGTGAAGCTTTCTTT.

This clonotype has ten or more counts. The chain links TRBV10-3 to TRBJ2-7, with D hard to call. Germline V gene lookup returns CDR1 ENHRY and CDR2 SYGVKD. The CDR3 covers 14 residues. The germline V and J ends were trimmed by 7 bases and 0 bases, with 13 bases remaining between them. CDR3 nucleotides: TGTGCCATCAACAGTCAAACGAACTCCTACGAGCAGTACTTC. Protein product: CAINSQTNSYEQYF.

The table lists this clonotype with many counts. This chain connects TRBV12-3 or TRBV12-4 to TRBJ2-1; TRBD2 matches 10 bases. CDR3 length: 16 residues. V was pared by 4 bases and J by 5 bases, with 8 bases of the junction left unmatched. DNA of the CDR3: TGTGCCAGCAGTTCCCCCAGTCTAGCGGGAGACAATGAGCAGTTCTTC. Protein: CASSSPSLAGDNEQFF.

This clonotype appeared many times. The chain uses TRBV29-1 and TRBJ2-3; TRBD2 is a possible D gene (6 bases). The CDR3 covers 15 residues. Germline CDR1 is SQVTM and CDR2 is ANQGSEA. V lost 6 bases and J 0 bases, leaving 16 bases between the germline ends. The CDR3 region is CSVRDSRVSTDTQYF. The CDR3 DNA reads TGCAGCGTCCGGGACTCCCGGGTCAGCACAGATACGCAGTATTTT.

This clonotype was detected only a few times. The chain combines TRBV4-3 with TRBJ2-3; tentative D call: TRBD2 (5 bases). CDR3 size: 14 residues. The germline V and J ends were trimmed by 5 bases and 7 bases, with 16 bases remaining between them. CDR1 and CDR2 (germline): LGHNA, YSLEER. The CDR3 region has the DNA TGCGCCAGCAGCGGGCCGGGGTCGAAGTATACGCAGTATTTT. As protein: CASSGPGSKYTQYF.

Many counts were recorded for this clonotype. V usage is TRBV10-3 and J usage is TRBJ1-5, with 7 bases lining up with TRBD1. The CDR3 has 14 residues. V gave up 9 bases and J gave up 0 bases; unmatched junction bases: 5. CDR1 and CDR2 from the germline V gene are ENHRY and SYGVKD. The CDR3 sequence is CAIKGANSNQPQHF. In nucleotides, the CDR3 is TGTGCCATAAAGGGGGCAAATAGCAATCAGCCCCAGCATTTT.

This clonotype was detected many times. The gene calls are TRBV12-3 or TRBV12-4 and TRBJ1-5; D call uncertain. This CDR3 spans 15 amino acids. V shed 3 bases and J shed 0 bases, with 9 bases lying between them. Here the CDR3 DNA reads TGTGCCAGCAGTTTGGGTGGATTTAGCAATCAGCCCCAGCATTTT. It encodes CASSLGGFSNQPQHF.

Remarks on this clonotype: With a much larger clone just one base away, this may be a read error. This chain joins TRBV12-5 and TRBJ1-1, with D perhaps TRBD1 (6 bases). CDR3 length: 17 amino acids. Germline CDR1 reads LGHNT; CDR2 reads FRNRAP. Here the CDR3 reads CASGSLRDLEGGAETFF. CDR3 bases: TGTGCTAGTGGTTCCCTCCGGGACTTAGAGGGGGGGGCTGAAACTTTCTTT.

The CDR3 region is CASSQLPSGDTQYF. DNA for the CDR3: TGTGCCAGCAGCCAACTCCCTAGCGGAGATACGCAGTATTTT. The chain uses TRBV7-9 and TRBJ2-3, with 7 nucleotides matching TRBD2. The CDR3 covers 14 residues. V gave up 5 bases and J gave up 5 bases; unmatched junction bases: 7. From germline, CDR1 is SEHNR and CDR2 FQNEAQ (reference sequence). The variable domain in full, completed from reference TRBV7-9 and TRBJ2-3, reads DTGVSQNPRHKITKRGQNVTFRCDPISEHNRLYWYRQTLGQGPEFLTYFQNEAQLEKSRLLSDRFSAERPKGSFSTLEIQRTEQGDSAMYLCASSQLPSGDTQYFGPGTRLTVL.

The gene calls are TRBV2 and TRBJ1-5; possible D gene TRBD1, 5 bases. The V and J ends lost 9 bases and 0 bases respectively, with 12 bases between them. From germline, CDR1 is SNHLY and CDR2 FYNNEI. The CDR3 is 14 residues long. CDR3 sequence reads: CASSGYYSNQPQHF. The CDR3 DNA is TGTGCCAGTTCAGGGTATTATAGCAATCAGCCCCAGCATTTT.

The J gene is TRBJ2-3, the V gene TRBV20-1; 10 bases map to TRBD2. The CDR3 covers 14 residues. J gave up 4 bases and V 5 bases, and 6 bases lay outside the gene matches. Germline CDR1 DFQATT, CDR2 SNEGSKA (reference sequence). CDR3 amino acids: CSAHWSGGADTQYF. In DNA form, the CDR3 reads TGCAGTGCTCACTGGAGCGGGGGGGCAGATACGCAGTATTTT.